Below, 3 T cell receptor beta chains from the same sample are listed, as sequenced in a study of CD8 T cells in ankylosing spondylitis. Their specific antigens are unknown. Each CDR3 protein is one row after TCRdb ran MiXCR on the 5' RACE reads. This sample has roughly 700,000 distinct CDR3 sequences, with roughly 19% found just once. Findings and caveats of the study: Blood of patients with ankylosing spondylitis appeared to be characterized by a TCR beta motif of about eight highly homologous variants.

The sequencing sample was made of blood, either unsorted or a sorted T cell fraction (not recorded which). The origin of the receptors is a male donor with ankylosing spondylitis.

The J gene is TRBJ2-7, the V gene TRBV12-3 or TRBV12-4, with TRBD1 as a possible D gene (5 bases). This CDR3 spans 13 amino acids. Trimming stripped 6 bases from V and 4 bases from J, with 13 bases between. DNA of the CDR3: TGTGCCAGCAGCCCAAGACAGAATTACGAGCAGTACTTC. Protein sequence: CASSPRQNYEQYF.

V usage is TRBV20-1 and J usage is TRBJ2-2; D not certain. The CDR3 loop spans 13 amino acids. Trimming pared 6 bases from V and 1 base from J, leaving 9 bases between. The germline V gene encodes CDR1 DFQATT and CDR2 SNEGSKA (reference sequence). This CDR3 reads CSAAPRNTGELFF. DNA of the CDR3: TGCAGTGCCGCCCCCCGGAACACCGGGGAGCTGTTTTTT.

This clonotype turned up a few times. This chain joins TRBV12-3 or TRBV12-4 and TRBJ2-2, with D unclear. V lost 7 bases, J lost 7 bases, and 16 bases lay in between. There are 14 residues in the CDR3. As DNA, the CDR3 is TGTGCCAGCACCCGGTTGGAGTGGGTCGGGGAGCTGTTTTTT. This codes for CASTRLEWVGELFF.